The 14 T cell receptor beta chains below were found in one sample sequenced in a study of T cells after yellow fever vaccination (dated by TCRdb to about 2019). The library relied on 5' RACE. Sequenced using an Illumina NovaSeq 6000. TCRdb reran the public reads through fastp at Q25 and MiXCR, keeping productive beta chains. Each entry is one CDR3 protein sequence, shown with its most common DNA and genes. The sample table records around 310,000 distinct CDR3 sequences; 3% to 4.5% of these occur just once. The top ten constitute more than 20% of the sample. Reading the label with the study, this specimen's treatment or condition is: live attenuated yellow fever vaccine strain. The sequenced sample was PBMCs, obtained 5 days after the yellow fever booster vaccination. These receptors were obtained from a man aged 18 to 29 who received the YFV17D yellow fever vaccine.

V usage is TRBV7-2 and J usage is TRBJ1-5, with D unresolved. The germline CDR1 and CDR2 sequences are SGHTA and FQGNSA. CDR3 length equals 15 residues. The germline V and J ends were trimmed by 5 bases and 5 bases, with 16 bases remaining between them. CDR3 region: CASSPGGRKDQPQHF. CDR3 DNA: TGTGCCAGCAGCCCGGGCGGGCGTAAGGATCAGCCCCAGCATTTT.

This clonotype was counted between two and nine times. The rearrangement uses TRBV9 and TRBJ2-3, with TRBD2 identical over 7 bases. The J segment lost 2 bases and the V segment lost 4 bases, leaving 7 bases of the junction unmatched. CDR1 is SGDLS, CDR2 YYNGEE, per germline. The CDR3 extends over 15 amino acids. In DNA, the CDR3 is TGTGCCAGCAGCACCTCTAGCGGATACACAGATACGCAGTATTTT. It codes for CASSTSSGYTDTQYF.

This clonotype was observed a handful of times. V is TRBV12-3 or TRBV12-4 and J is TRBJ1-5; D remains ambiguous. The V gene lost 1 base and the J gene lost 2 bases, with 9 bases spanning the gap. This CDR3 is built from 15 residues. The CDR3 DNA follows: TGTGCCAGCAGTTTAGGGTCGGGTGGCAATCAGCCCCAGCATTTT. This translates into CASSLGSGGNQPQHF.

This clonotype was observed a handful of times. The chain is built from TRBV18 and TRBJ1-6; D unclear. This CDR3 region has 13 residues. Germline CDR1 KGHSH, CDR2 LQKENI. V lost 6 bases to trimming and J lost 6 bases, with 9 bases between them. This CDR3 is CASSAGSNSPLHF. DNA of the CDR3: TGTGCCAGCTCCGCCGGGAGTAATTCACCCCTCCACTTT.

V gene TRBV5-5 combines with J gene TRBJ2-5, with 7 bases fitting TRBD1. Trimming took 3 bases from V and 2 from J; bases not matched to a gene: 4. The CDR3 runs 14 residues. Germline V CDR1 and CDR2: SGHKS, YYEKEE (reference sequence). In DNA form, the CDR3 reads TGTGCCAGCAGCTGGGGACAGTTACAAGAGACCCAGTACTTC. Protein product: CASSWGQLQETQYF. The full variable domain, with the rest looked up from reference TRBV5-5 and TRBJ2-5, is DAGVTQSPTHLIKTRGQQVTLRCSPISGHKSVSWYQQVLGQGPQFIFQYYEKEERGRGNFPDRFSARQFPNYSSELNVNALLLGDSALYLCASSWGQLQETQYFGPGTRLLVL.

The V call is TRBV4-2, the J call TRBJ2-3; 12 bases match TRBD2. CDR1 is LGHNA and CDR2 is YNFKEQ in the germline V gene. This CDR3 contains 19 residues. Germline trimming cut 2 bases from V and 8 bases from J; bases unmatched to any gene: 17. CDR3 DNA sequence: TGTGCCAGCAGCCAACGCCTAGCGGGGGGGGCCTCCGGGCACTTTACGCAGTATTTT. Amino acids: CASSQRLAGGASGHFTQYF.

The chain joins TRBV5-1 to TRBJ2-5, with D possibly TRBD2 on 6 matching bases. The V end lost 4 bases, the J end lost 6 bases, and 16 bases lay between the germline ends. This CDR3 contains 14 residues. Germline-derived CDR1 and CDR2 are SGHRS and YFSETQ. The DNA of the CDR3 is TGCGCCAGCAGCGTGGGGGGACTCGGAAAGACCCAGTACTTC. Translation gives CASSVGGLGKTQYF. Combining the CDR3 with reference TRBV5-1 and TRBJ2-5 gives the whole variable domain KAGVTQTPRYLIKTRGQQVTLSCSPISGHRSVSWYQQTPGQGLQFLFEYFSETQRNKGNFPGRFSGRQFSNSRSEMNVSTLELGDSALYLCASSVGGLGKTQYFGPGTRLLVL.

This clonotype came up a few times. V gene TRBV6-1 combines with J gene TRBJ1-6; D call uncertain. V dropped 3 bases and J dropped 7 bases, with 10 bases sitting between them. Germline CDR1 reads MNHNS; CDR2 reads SASEGT. The CDR3 totals 14 residues. The CDR3 loop is CASSEGSQNSPLHF. In DNA, the CDR3 is TGTGCCAGCAGTGAGGGGTCCCAGAATTCACCCCTCCACTTT.

This clonotype has at least ten counts. The V gene is TRBV5-1, the J gene TRBJ2-7; no clear D. CDR1 is SGHRS and CDR2 is YFSETQ in the germline V gene. The ends were cut back, 4 bases at V and 3 bases at J, with 11 bases in the middle. CDR3 length: 13 residues. CDR3 coding DNA: TGCGCCAGCAGCCCGCACGGGTTCTACGAGCAGTACTTC. As protein: CASSPHGFYEQYF.

The chain recombines TRBV7-9 with TRBJ1-4, with 9 bases identical to TRBD1. Per germline, CDR1 SEHNR and CDR2 FQNEAQ (reference sequence). V lost 5 bases and J lost 2; bases outside the gene matches: 6. The CDR3 spans 16 residues. CDR3 bases: TGTGCCAGCAGCCAGGGACAGGGTACCACTAATGAAAAACTGTTTTTT. It specifies CASSQGQGTTNEKLFF.

This clonotype came up many times. The V call is TRBV6-2 or TRBV6-3, the J call TRBJ2-1; 8 bases are a match to TRBD2. The CDR3 extends over 13 amino acids. With V trimmed by 7 bases and J by 9 bases, 8 bases remained unmatched. CDR1 is MNHEY, CDR2 SVGEGT, per germline. Here the CDR3 reads CASKKRGILEQFF. CDR3 coding DNA: TGTGCCAGCAAGAAGCGGGGGATCCTTGAGCAGTTCTTC.

A few counts support this clonotype. The rearrangement joins TRBV6-2 or TRBV6-3 to TRBJ2-5, with 8 bases lining up with TRBD1. The CDR3 has 14 residues. Germline V gives CDR1 MNHEY, CDR2 SVGEGT. V lost 6 bases to trimming and J lost 4 bases; unmatched junction nucleotides: 7. The CDR3 is CASSGQGSRETQYF. Here the CDR3 DNA reads TGTGCCAGCAGCGGACAGGGCTCCCGAGAGACCCAGTACTTC.

In its sample, this clonotype was seen a few times. CDR3 sequence (DNA): TGTGCCAGCAGCCGAGTAAGTCCCGGGACAGGGGAAGAGCAGTACGTC. Protein sequence: CASSRVSPGTGEEQYV. The chain links TRBV14 to TRBJ2-7; 10 bases are shared with TRBD1. The CDR3 sequence is 16 residues long. Unmatched junction bases numbered 13, after V lost 4 bases and J lost 7 bases. The germline CDR1 and CDR2 sequences are SGHDN and FVKESK.

This clonotype was counted a few times. This chain links TRBV7-2 with TRBJ2-7; D not resolved. Germline-derived CDR1 and CDR2 are SGHTA and FQGNSA. Trimming took 5 bases from V and 1 from J, leaving 9 bases between them. The CDR3 is made up of 13 amino acids. Here the CDR3 DNA reads TGTGCCAGCAGCACCGGGCCGTCCTACGAGCAGTACGTC. This codes for CASSTGPSYEQYV.